The 13 T cell receptor beta chains below all came from one sample that was sequenced in a study of graft-versus-host responses after intestinal transplantation. These TCRs are of unknown antigen specificity. Sequencing was performed with immunoSEQ multiplex PCR; in TCRdb, only in-frame clones are kept and a portion is missing. The sample includes tens of thousands of clones, 75% to 90% seen only once; the top ten take 0.39%. This sample comprised unstimulated CD4+ T cells sorted from spleen or lymph node cells, obtained before transplant. The receptors were sampled from a human donor who was the organ donor for an intestinal transplant.

The rearrangement joins TRBV5-4 to TRBJ2-2; D is perhaps TRBD2 (6 bases). The CDR3 loop spans 18 amino acids. The germline V gene has CDR1 SGHNT and CDR2 YYREEE (reference sequence). The ends were cut back, 6 bases at V and 7 bases at J, with 28 bases in the middle. The CDR3 reads CASTSFGGPRRGSGELFF. In nucleotides, the CDR3 is TGTGCCAGCACCTCATTTGGAGGCCCAAGGAGGGGAAGCGGGGAGCTGTTTTTT. The complete variable domain, with remaining parts taken from reference TRBV5-4 and TRBJ2-2, reads ETGVTQSPTHLIKTRGQQVTLRCSSQSGHNTVSWYQQALGQGPQFIFQYYREEENGRGNFPPRFSGLQFPNYSSELNVNALELDDSALYLCASTSFGGPRRGSGELFFGEGSRLTVL.

In nucleotides, the CDR3 is TGTGCCAGCAGCTTAGAGGGCGGGGCAGATACGCAGTATTTT. Translating gives CASSLEGGADTQYF. The chain links TRBV7-9 to TRBJ2-3, with D perhaps matching TRBD2 (6 bases). CDR3 size: 14 residues. The ends were cut back, 1 base at V and 4 bases at J, with 9 bases in the middle. Germline V gives CDR1 SEHNR, CDR2 FQNEAQ (reference sequence). Filled out from reference TRBV7-9 and TRBJ2-3, the complete variable domain reads DTGVSQNPRHKITKRGQNVTFRCDPISEHNRLYWYRQTLGQGPEFLTYFQNEAQLEKSRLLSDRFSAERPKGSFSTLEIQRTEQGDSAMYLCASSLEGGADTQYFGPGTRLTVL.

The CDR3 DNA reads TGTGCCAGCAGCCCCCGGGGTGTCCTTCACTTT. It encodes CASSPRGVLHF. This rearrangement joins TRBV7-9 to TRBJ1-6; D ambiguous. This CDR3 has 11 amino acids. Per germline, CDR1 SEHNR and CDR2 FQNEAQ (reference sequence). V gave up 5 bases and J gave up 19 bases, with 15 bases separating them.

V is TRBV20-1 and J is TRBJ2-7, with no clear D. Germline CDR1 reads DFQATT; CDR2 reads SNEGSKA (reference sequence). V shed 3 bases and J shed 2 bases, with 5 bases lying between them. The CDR3 consists of 11 residues. The CDR3 is CSASQAYEQYV. CDR3 coding DNA: TGCAGTGCTAGTCAGGCCTACGAGCAGTACGTC.

The chain recombines TRBV27 with TRBJ2-3, with TRBD2 matching 12 bases. The V gene end was trimmed by 4 bases and the J gene end by 3 bases; junction bases not matched to a gene: 11. The CDR3 is made up of 18 amino acids. Germline CDR1 MNHEY, CDR2 SMNVEV (reference sequence). In DNA form, the CDR3 reads TGTGCCAGCAGTTCGACCAAGACTAGCGGGGGTGGAACAGATACGCAGTATTTT. This translates into CASSSTKTSGGGTDTQYF.

This clone has more than one count but fewer than ten. The V and J genes are TRBV6-5 and TRBJ1-6; D perhaps matches TRBD1 (5 bases). The CDR3 consists of 12 residues. The germline gives CDR1 MNHEY, CDR2 SVGAGI. Trimming took 6 bases from V and 7 from J, leaving 7 bases between them. The CDR3 is CASRQVNSPLHF. The CDR3, as DNA: TGTGCCAGCAGACAGGTCAATTCACCCCTCCACTTT.

The J gene is TRBJ2-2, the V gene TRBV27; 9 bases fit TRBD1. Germline V gene sequence: CDR1 MNHEY, CDR2 SMNVEV (reference sequence). With V trimmed by 2 bases and J by 4 bases, 2 bases remained unmatched. CDR3 length equals 15 residues. CDR3 DNA: TGTGCCAGCAGTTTAGGGGACAGGGTCACCGGGGAGCTGTTTTTT. As protein: CASSLGDRVTGELFF.

This rearrangement joins TRBV27 to TRBJ1-6; TRBD1 might be the D (6 bases). Germline V gene data show CDR1 as MNHEY and CDR2 as SMNVEV (reference sequence). The CDR3 extends over 15 amino acids. V was cut by 6 bases and J by 9 bases, with 18 bases left in between. The CDR3 here is CASSYRDMSVSPLHF. CDR3 DNA sequence: TGTGCCAGCAGCTACCGGGACATGTCAGTTTCACCCCTCCACTTT.

The rearrangement links TRBV5-1 to TRBJ2-1, with D perhaps TRBD1 (5 bases). Germline loops: CDR1 SGHRS, CDR2 YFSETQ. The CDR3 contains 12 residues. V was shortened by 4 bases and J by 7 bases, with 9 bases between the two germline ends. CDR3 nucleotide sequence: TGCGCCAGCAGCATGAAGGGGAATGAGCAGTTCTTC. Translated: CASSMKGNEQFF.

This clone was seen once. This chain uses TRBV25-1 with TRBJ1-2, with D hard to call. The germline V gene has CDR1 MGHDK and CDR2 SYGVNS. The CDR3 covers 12 residues. V lost 8 bases, J lost 8 bases, and 15 bases lay in between. CDR3 residues: CASQSGTTGYTF. Written as DNA, the CDR3 is TGTGCCAGCCAATCAGGAACCACGGGCTACACCTTC.

The rearrangement joins TRBV4-3 to TRBJ2-2, with D maybe TRBD2 (5 bases). CDR1 LGHNA and CDR2 YSLEER come from the germline V gene. The CDR3 extends over 14 amino acids. The V end was cut by 4 bases, the J end by 2 bases, with 8 bases between. CDR3: CASSPGVNTGELFF. CDR3 nucleotides: TGCGCCAGCAGCCCCGGGGTTAACACCGGGGAGCTGTTTTTT.

The chain employs TRBV7-6 and TRBJ1-4; 7 bases are shared with TRBD1. CDR3 length equals 16 residues. CDR1 is SGHVS, CDR2 FNYEAQ, per germline. The V segment lost 5 bases and the J segment 0 bases; nucleotides outside the gene matches: 6. The CDR3 nucleotides read TGTGCCAGCAGCCAGACAGGGAACCCAACTAATGAAAAACTGTTTTTT. It yields the protein CASSQTGNPTNEKLFF.

As concerns this clone: The junction shows a germline mismatch at one end, possibly a read error. V is TRBV6-5 and J is TRBJ2-1, with TRBD2 identical over 7 bases. The length of the CDR3 is 16 residues. Per germline, CDR1 MNHEY and CDR2 SVGAGI. The CDR3 coding sequence is TGTGCCAGCAGTTACCCGGGGGGACTCTCCTACAATGGGCAGTTCTTC. Translating it yields CASSYPGGLSYNGQFF.